One and the same sample provided the 12 T cell receptor beta chains below, sequenced in a study of Ad26.COV2.S vaccination and SARS-CoV-2 variants. The data were produced by immunoSEQ multiplex PCR, yet TCRdb's version contains in-frame clones alone and is incomplete. This sample has roughly 500,000 clones, with roughly 89% found just once. Treatment noted: roughly 19 received Ad26.COV2.S at low or high dose, single or two shots; five or six received placebo; per-sample allocation not given. Sampling took place 63 days after the first vaccine or placebo injection. The material sequenced was peripheral blood, taken in a trial of Ad26.COV2.S vaccine versus placebo. These receptors were taken from a person between 18 and 65 years old who received the Ad26.COV2.S COVID-19 vaccine or a placebo.

The genes are TRBV29-1 and TRBJ1-1; 7 nucleotides align to TRBD1. The CDR3 length is 13 residues. Trimming at V came to 7 bases and at J to 7 bases, leaving 12 bases not matched to a gene. From germline, CDR1 is SQVTM and CDR2 ANQGSEA. The CDR3 bases are TGCAGCGCTTCACAGGGGTTCGTCGGTGAAGCTTTCTTT. Translating it yields CSASQGFVGEAFF.

The CDR3 DNA reads TGTGCCAGCAGTGACTCCAGGCGAATGGAGACCCAGTACTTC. Translation: CASSDSRRMETQYF. This chain uses TRBV6-4 with TRBJ2-5; no firm D call. The CDR3 length is 14 residues. V lost 0 bases and J 5 bases, leaving 10 bases between the germline ends. Germline values: CDR1 MRHNA, CDR2 SNTAGT.

The J gene is TRBJ2-2, the V gene TRBV28; maybe TRBD1 (6 bases). This CDR3 has 14 amino acids. The V end was cut by 6 bases, the J end by 4 bases, with 12 bases between. Germline CDR1 and CDR2: MDHEN and SYDVKM. CDR3 coding DNA: TGTGCCAGCAGACAGGGTGGGGGCACCGGGGAGCTGTTTTTT. Amino acid sequence: CASRQGGGTGELFF.

In its sample, this clone was seen once. This CDR3 is CASGPGGDYGELFF. The CDR3 DNA follows: TGCGCCAGCGGACCTGGGGGGGATTACGGGGAGCTGTTTTTT. The chain combines TRBV5-1 with TRBJ2-2; 7 nucleotides agree with TRBD2. Germline V gene sequence: CDR1 SGHRS, CDR2 YFSETQ. The CDR3 covers 14 residues. V lost 7 bases and J lost 7; bases outside the gene matches: 10.

V is TRBV4-2 and J is TRBJ2-4; D remains ambiguous. CDR3 size: 14 residues. Germline CDR1 LGHNA, CDR2 YNFKEQ. The germline V and J ends were trimmed by 2 bases and 11 bases, with 16 bases remaining between them. The CDR3 DNA reads TGTGCCAGCAGCCAACCCTCGGAAGGGCGGCTTCAGTACTTC. As protein: CASSQPSEGRLQYF.

The chain has TRBV3-1 (or the pseudogene TRBV3-2) and TRBJ2-3; D is undetermined. The CDR3 sequence is 15 residues long. Germline V gives CDR1 LGHDT, CDR2 YNNKEL (reference sequence). The ends were cut back, 4 bases at V and 0 bases at J, with 11 bases in the middle. The CDR3 loop is CASSLGGVSTDTQYF. The DNA for the CDR3 is TGTGCCAGCAGCCTAGGCGGCGTTAGCACAGATACGCAGTATTTT.

This chain uses TRBV2 with TRBJ2-5; 16 bases line up with TRBD2. J lost 5 bases, V lost 7 bases, and 13 bases had no gene match. CDR1 is SNHLY, CDR2 FYNNEI, per germline. The CDR3 is 18 amino acids. CDR3: CASTGTSGRGPKLETQYF. The CDR3 DNA follows: TGTGCCAGCACCGGGACTAGCGGGAGGGGACCTAAGTTGGAGACCCAGTACTTC.

This clone showed up just once. V is TRBV7-9 and J is TRBJ1-4; 10 bases align to TRBD1. This CDR3 contains 15 residues. With 5 bases clipped from V and 6 bases from J, the junction kept 6 bases outside the gene matches. The germline CDR1 and CDR2 sequences are SEHNR and FQNEAQ (reference sequence). This CDR3 is CASSPDRGPDEKLFF. The CDR3 region has the DNA TGTGCCAGCAGCCCTGACAGGGGGCCAGATGAAAAACTGTTTTTT.

The CDR3 coding sequence is TGTGCCAGCACTAACAGGGTTTCTGGAAACACCATATATTTT. It codes for CASTNRVSGNTIYF. The rearrangement links TRBV6-6 to TRBJ1-3; weak D call: TRBD1 (6 bases). Trimming pared 7 bases from V and 1 base from J, leaving 11 bases between. The CDR3 has 14 amino acids. Germline V gene sequence: CDR1 MNHNY, CDR2 SVGAGI (reference sequence).

The rearrangement joins TRBV24-1 to TRBJ2-2, with 11 bases fitting TRBD2. Per the germline V gene, CDR1 is KGHDR and CDR2 is SFDVKD. The CDR3 has 18 amino acids. Unmatched junction bases numbered 6, after V lost 0 bases and J lost 4 bases. CDR3 loop: CATSDLIAGGPATGELFF. CDR3 sequence (DNA): TGTGCCACCAGTGATTTGATAGCGGGAGGGCCGGCCACCGGGGAGCTGTTTTTT.

The chain couples TRBV5-1 to TRBJ1-1; D unclear. The germline V and J ends were trimmed by 7 bases and 2 bases, with 18 bases remaining between them. This CDR3 comprises 15 residues. Germline loops: CDR1 SGHRS, CDR2 YFSETQ. The CDR3 loop reads CASGYSEAVNTEAFF. The CDR3 DNA follows: TGCGCCAGCGGCTACTCCGAGGCAGTTAACACTGAAGCTTTCTTT.

This clone appeared once. This sequence joins TRBV7-8 and TRBJ2-7, with no clear D. V lost 2 bases and J lost 2, with 10 bases in between. Germline assignment: CDR1 SGHVS and CDR2 FQNEAQ. This CDR3 comprises 14 residues. CDR3 in amino acids: CASSLNTPAYEQYF. The CDR3 DNA sequence: TGTGCCAGCAGCTTAAATACCCCCGCCTACGAGCAGTACTTC.